This is a list of T cell receptor beta chains from one sample in a study of multiple sclerosis patients with progressive multifocal leukoencephalopathy. Clones were read by immunoSEQ multiplex PCR, and TCRdb kept only the in-frame ones, dropping some. Here the sample spans 25,000 to 35,000 clones, roughly 91% being singletons. Sequencing used PBMCs, obtained from a patient treated with natalizumab. These receptors originate from a human donor with multiple sclerosis. Each CDR3 is given with its conserved first and last residue. The D gene is left open where the match is weak. Clone size is given for some rows only: seen once, a few or many times, or a class if the clone is expanded.

TRBV7-9,TRBJ2-5,NA,NA,CASSLGGGLVAEEYF,TGTGCCAGCAGCTTAGGAGGGGGGCTGGTAGCGGAAGAGTACTTC
TRBV6-5,TRBJ1-4,NA,NA,CASSYSRSLVREKLFF,TGTGCCAGCAGTTACTCCCGCAGTCTGGTGCGAGAAAAACTGTTTTTT
TRBV5-1,TRBJ2-5,NA,TRBD2,CASSRFRPGRVEETQYF,TGCGCCAGCAGCCGGTTCCGCCCCGGGAGGGTTGAAGAGACCCAGTACTTC
TRBV28,TRBJ2-1,NA,TRBD2,CASSLSGLAGFDSYNEQFF,TGTGCCAGCAGTTTGTCGGGACTAGCGGGATTCGACTCCTACAATGAGCAGTTCTTC
TRBV7-9,TRBJ2-7,NA,NA,CASSLALDSHYEQYF,TGTGCCAGCAGCTTAGCGCTCGACAGTCACTACGAGCAGTACTTC
TRBV30,TRBJ1-4,NA,NA,CAWSLDSIGEKLFF,TGTGCCTGGAGTCTCGACAGTATAGGCGAAAAACTGTTTTTT
TRBV2,TRBJ1-4,NA,TRBD1,CASSSDRVHEKLFF,TGTGCCAGCAGTTCGGACAGGGTGCATGAAAAACTGTTTTTT
TRBV29-1,TRBJ2-1,NA,TRBD2,CSVDFAAGVEQFF,TGCAGCGTCGATTTTGCAGCGGGAGTCGAGCAGTTCTTC
TRBV4-1,TRBJ1-2,NA,NA,CASSQVPASTSPESYGYTF,TGCGCCAGCAGCCAAGTCCCCGCCTCTACAAGCCCAGAATCCTACGGCTACACCTTC
TRBV12-2,TRBJ2-7,once,NA,CASRLVGTDLAYEQYF,TGTGCAAGTCGCTTAGTGGGGACAGATTTAGCCTACGAGCAGTACTTC
TRBV5-4,TRBJ1-4,NA,NA,CASSRDGGGLSNEKLFF,TGTGCCAGCAGCCGGGACGGCGGGGGTCTGAGTAATGAAAAACTGTTTTTT
TRBV6-5,TRBJ2-7,NA,NA,CASSPRDTAYEQYF,TGTGCCAGCAGTCCTAGGGACACCGCCTACGAGCAGTACTTC
TRBV7-2,TRBJ1-2,once,NA,CASSPAGRTGNYGYTF,TGTGCCAGCAGCCCTGCGGGACGGACGGGTAACTATGGCTACACCTTC
TRBV6-6,TRBJ2-2,NA,NA,CASLPPKIFTGELFF,TGTGCCAGCCTCCCCCCCAAGATATTTACCGGGGAGCTGTTTTTT
TRBV19,TRBJ1-1,NA,NA,CASSIGKNTEAFF,TGTGCCAGTAGTATAGGGAAGAACACTGAAGCTTTCTTT
TRBV27,TRBJ1-5,few,NA,CASSLGGGSQPQHF,TGTGCCAGCAGTTTGGGGGGGGGAAGTCAGCCCCAGCATTTT
TRBV29-1,TRBJ2-5,NA,NA,CSVVDYVETQYF,TGCAGCGTCGTGGACTATGTAGAGACCCAGTACTTC